These 6 T cell receptor beta chains came from one sample sequenced in a study of spatial heterogeneity in lung cancer. The time point here: sample taken at primary tumor resection. TCRdb called the 5' RACE reads again in MiXCR, with one record for every CDR3 protein. The sample lists around 6,700 distinct CDR3 sequences; around 7% were seen once. Material: PBMCs, obtained at surgery. Receptors were obtained from a male donor with early-stage non-small cell lung cancer.

This clonotype appeared many times. This sequence joins TRBV11-3 and TRBJ2-1; TRBD1 aligns across 7 bases. Germline CDR1 and CDR2: SGHNT and YENEEA. Trimming cost V 5 bases and J 5 bases; bases outside gene matches: 0. The CDR3 runs 12 residues. In DNA form, the CDR3 reads TGTGCCAGCAGCGGACAGGACAATGAGCAGTTCTTC. Amino acids: CASSGQDNEQFF.

Ten or more counts support this clonotype. The chain couples TRBV24-1 to TRBJ2-2; D gene unclear. Germline CDR1 KGHDR, CDR2 SFDVKD. The CDR3 sequence is 12 residues long. Trimming removed 8 bases at V and 5 bases at J, with 8 bases between. The CDR3 region is CATMQVTGELFF. The CDR3 DNA sequence: TGTGCCACCATGCAGGTGACCGGGGAGCTGTTTTTT.

The DNA of the CDR3 is TGTGCCAGCAGCTTAAGCGGGGGGCCCCTCTCTGGGGCCAACGTCCTGACTTTC. As protein: CASSLSGGPLSGANVLTF. The chain couples TRBV7-3 to TRBJ2-6, with TRBD2 matching over 8 bases. Unmatched junction bases numbered 5, after V lost 1 base and J lost 0 bases. This CDR3 region has 18 residues. Germline-derived CDR1 and CDR2 are SGHTA and FQGTGA.

This clonotype was counted at least ten times. V is TRBV3-1 and J is TRBJ2-1, with D possibly matching TRBD2 (7 bases). V lost 3 bases, J lost 9 bases, and 12 bases lay in between. Germline V gene lookup returns CDR1 LGHDT and CDR2 YNNKEL (reference sequence). This CDR3 region has 13 residues. The CDR3 DNA sequence: TGTGCCAGCAGCCAGGGGGGGCTAGGTGAGCAGTTCTTC. Residues: CASSQGGLGEQFF.

This clonotype was picked up many times. This chain joins TRBV6-5 and TRBJ1-5; D perhaps matches TRBD1 (5 bases). Looked up from germline, CDR1 is MNHEY and CDR2 is SVGAGI. CDR3 length: 15 residues. The V and J ends lost 5 bases and 0 bases respectively, with 11 bases between them. In DNA form, the CDR3 reads TGTGCCAGCAGTGCGAGGGGTCATAGCAATCAGCCCCAGCATTTT. Translating gives CASSARGHSNQPQHF.

This clonotype was recorded many times. This rearrangement joins TRBV20-1 to TRBJ1-1; D not resolved. Germline CDR1 and CDR2: DFQATT and SNEGSKA (reference sequence). Trimming took off 5 bases at V and 3 bases at J, with 13 bases between the two ends. The CDR3 runs to 13 residues. This CDR3 reads CSAGSGWHTEAFF. The CDR3 coding sequence is TGCAGTGCTGGATCGGGGTGGCACACTGAAGCTTTCTTT.